The 30 T cell receptor beta chains below come from one sample, sequenced in a study of CXCR3-negative and CXCR3-positive naive CD8 T cells. Carrying UMI labels, the TRB cDNA libraries were prepared through 5' RACE. Reprocessing the 5' RACE reads, TCRdb reports a single entry for every CDR3 protein and omits DNA. The specimen's table records 75,000 to 95,000 distinct CDR3 sequences. Sequences were obtained from naive CXCR3- CD8+ T cells from blood. Subset defined: CD45RO-CCR7+CD27+CD95- naive CD8+ T cells lacking CXCR3 (TNR3-). The receptors stem from a human donor in good health. Some clones in this sample may be carry-over from other donors' samples.

The V and J genes are TRBV5-1 and TRBJ2-7; lacking DNA, the TRBD1 call made by TCRdb goes unchecked. The CDR3 is made up of 13 amino acids. Germline assignment: CDR1 SGHRS and CDR2 YFSETQ. This chain's CDR3 is CASSFAQGYEQYF.

The V call is TRBV4-3, the J call TRBJ2-7; TCRdb reports TRBD1, a call that lacks DNA to check it against. The CDR3 spans 17 residues. Germline V gene lookup returns CDR1 LGHNA and CDR2 YSLEER. This CDR3 is CASSQDRGAGGSYEQYF.

The chain recombines TRBV7-9 with TRBJ2-7; the D gene TCRdb calls, TRBD2, cannot be checked with no DNA. The germline CDR1 and CDR2 sequences are SEHNR and FQNEAQ (reference sequence). This CDR3 is built from 15 residues. The CDR3 sequence is CASSPTSGGTYEQYF.

The V call is TRBV20-1, the J call TRBJ2-1; TCRdb designates TRBD2, a call that cannot be tested without DNA. CDR3 length equals 17 residues. CDR1 is DFQATT, CDR2 SNEGSKA, per germline (reference sequence). The CDR3 region is CSARGLTTSGSLDEQFF.

This chain connects TRBV12-3 or TRBV12-4 to TRBJ2-2; TCRdb proposes TRBD2, but this gene call is untestable without DNA. The CDR3 runs 16 residues. This chain's CDR3 is CASSLGSGVYTGELFF.

The chain couples TRBV12-3 or TRBV12-4 to TRBJ2-7; as DNA is missing, the TRBD1 call by TCRdb cannot be tested. The length of the CDR3 is 15 residues. CDR3 in amino acids: CASSIGTGGRREQYF.

The CDR3 spells CASSLPTRTDTQYF. The rearrangement joins TRBV11-2 to TRBJ2-3; TCRdb designates TRBD2, a call that cannot be tested without DNA. The CDR3 is 14 residues long. CDR1 SGHAT and CDR2 FQNNGV come from the germline V gene.

The genes are TRBV29-1 and TRBJ2-1; no DNA is available, so the TRBD1 call from TCRdb remains unchecked. In germline, CDR1 is SQVTM, CDR2 ANQGSEA. This CDR3 contains 13 residues. CDR3 region: CSGRGESYNEQFF.

This chain connects TRBV6-5 to TRBJ2-7; TCRdb gives TRBD2 as the D gene, but with no DNA this cannot be confirmed. The CDR3 spans 16 residues. Germline V gene lookup returns CDR1 MNHEY and CDR2 SVGAGI. The CDR3 is CASSYSRTSGAYEQYF.

The genes are TRBV10-2 and TRBJ1-1. CDR1 WSHSY and CDR2 SAAADI come from the germline V gene. The CDR3 sequence is 16 residues long. This chain's CDR3 is CASSESAVGVGTEAFF.

The V call is TRBV2, the J call TRBJ2-1. Germline lookup yields CDR1 SNHLY and CDR2 FYNNEI. The CDR3 is 12 amino acids. The CDR3 spells CAGNGPANEQFF.

The V call is TRBV21-1, the J call TRBJ2-5; TCRdb designates TRBD1, a call that cannot be tested without DNA. TRBV21-1 is a pseudogene segment. This CDR3 region has 15 residues. The CDR3 sequence: CATPRDPRYQETQYF.

J is TRBJ2-5 and V is TRBV5-1; the TCRdb call, TRBD1, lacks DNA for checking. The CDR3 totals 19 residues. The V gene's germline CDR1 is SGHRS and CDR2 YFSETQ. CDR3 loop: CASSLARPEARGIQETQYF.

V and J are TRBV20-1 and TRBJ1-1; no DNA is available, so the TRBD1 call from TCRdb remains unchecked. Germline V gene lookup returns CDR1 DFQATT and CDR2 SNEGSKA (reference sequence). This CDR3 comprises 12 residues. Here the CDR3 reads CSASFGQGSAFF.

The chain links TRBV5-6 to TRBJ1-5. CDR3 length equals 15 residues. Germline V CDR1 and CDR2: SGHDT, YYEEEE. CDR3 sequence reads: CASSTGLGAYQPQHF.

V gene TRBV11-3 combines with J gene TRBJ2-3. Germline V gene sequence: CDR1 SGHNT, CDR2 YENEEA. This CDR3 spans 13 amino acids. The chain's CDR3 is CASSFVIQDTQYF. The full variable domain, in which reference TRBV11-3 and TRBJ2-3 provide the parts outside the CDR3, is EAGVVQSPRYKIIEKKQPVAFWCNPISGHNTLYWYLQNLGQGPELLIRYENEEAVDDSQLPKDRFSAERLKGVDSTLKIQPAELGDSAVYLCASSFVIQDTQYFGPGTRLTVL.

V usage is TRBV25-1 and J usage is TRBJ2-5; TCRdb gives TRBD1 as the D gene, but with no DNA this cannot be confirmed. The germline V gene has CDR1 MGHDK and CDR2 SYGVNS. CDR3 length equals 15 residues. The CDR3 protein is CASSESGTVQETQYF.

This sequence joins TRBV6-5 and TRBJ2-3; TCRdb lists TRBD1, though no DNA is available to test this call. The CDR3 length is 15 residues. Germline assignment: CDR1 MNHEY and CDR2 SVGAGI. The CDR3 sequence: CASTDRDSSTDTQYF.

The V gene is TRBV6-2 or TRBV6-3, the J gene TRBJ2-1; with no DNA, the TCRdb D assignment of TRBD1 cannot be verified. Germline CDR1 MNHEY, CDR2 SVGEGT. The CDR3 consists of 15 residues. The CDR3: CASSYSGTGINEQFF.

The chain has TRBV6-2 or TRBV6-3 and TRBJ2-7; TCRdb designates TRBD1, a call that cannot be tested without DNA. The CDR3 sequence is 14 residues long. Germline V lookup: CDR1 MNHEY, CDR2 SVGEGT. CDR3 residues: CASSTGQSSYEQYF.

V gene TRBV7-6 combines with J gene TRBJ2-1. This CDR3 has 11 residues. Germline values: CDR1 SGHVS, CDR2 FNYEAQ. This CDR3 reads CASSSGEEQFF.

The chain has TRBV6-4 and TRBJ2-3; TCRdb outputs TRBD1, but without DNA this stays unchecked. Germline V gene sequence: CDR1 MRHNA, CDR2 SNTAGT. The CDR3 totals 14 residues. The chain's CDR3 is CASSERGPPDTQYF.

The chain combines TRBV4-2 with TRBJ1-1; there is no DNA to check the TCRdb D call of TRBD1. The length of the CDR3 is 14 residues. Per germline, CDR1 LGHNA and CDR2 YNFKEQ. Here the CDR3 reads CASSQAGTNTEAFF.

The chain has TRBV5-1 and TRBJ1-1; TCRdb returns TRBD1, unconfirmable since there is no DNA. The CDR3 sequence is 17 residues long. Germline-derived CDR1 and CDR2 are SGHRS and YFSETQ. CDR3 protein: CASSLPDSGVRNTEAFF.

V gene TRBV29-1 combines with J gene TRBJ1-1; without DNA, the TCRdb call of TRBD1 cannot be checked. CDR1 and CDR2 (germline): SQVTM, ANQGSEA. This CDR3 region has 13 residues. CDR3 sequence: CSAEMGIGAEAFF.

The chain uses TRBV5-6 and TRBJ2-1. The CDR3 runs to 12 residues. Germline V lookup: CDR1 SGHDT, CDR2 YYEEEE. CDR3 residues: CASSLIGNEQFF.

This chain joins TRBV7-9 and TRBJ2-7; lacking DNA, the TRBD1 call made by TCRdb goes unchecked. In germline, CDR1 is SEHNR, CDR2 FQNEAQ (reference sequence). The length of the CDR3 is 15 residues. This chain's CDR3 is CASSPSDRAAYEQYF.

This chain uses TRBV7-9 with TRBJ2-5; TCRdb designates TRBD1, a call that cannot be tested without DNA. This CDR3 is built from 17 residues. In germline, CDR1 is SEHNR, CDR2 FQNEAQ (reference sequence). This CDR3 reads CASSYAPGTGDLETQYF.

V gene TRBV5-4 combines with J gene TRBJ2-7; TCRdb reports TRBD1, a call that lacks DNA to check it against. Germline V CDR1 and CDR2: SGHNT, YYREEE (reference sequence). This CDR3 region has 15 residues. The CDR3 reads CASRRIPGQTYEQYF.

The V and J genes are TRBV28 and TRBJ2-1; the TCRdb D gene call, TRBD1, has no DNA to confirm it. Germline V lookup: CDR1 MDHEN, CDR2 SYDVKM. The CDR3 is 14 residues long. CDR3 protein: CASSLRQGDNEQFF.